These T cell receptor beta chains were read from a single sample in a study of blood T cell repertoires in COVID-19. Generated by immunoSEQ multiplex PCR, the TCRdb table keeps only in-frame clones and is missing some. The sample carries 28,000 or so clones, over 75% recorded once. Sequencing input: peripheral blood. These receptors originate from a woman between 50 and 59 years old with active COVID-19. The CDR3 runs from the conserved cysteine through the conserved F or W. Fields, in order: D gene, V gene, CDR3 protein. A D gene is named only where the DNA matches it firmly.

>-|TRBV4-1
CASSQDIQANTGELFF
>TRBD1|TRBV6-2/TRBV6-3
CASSYSKGTGTGRGTDTQYF
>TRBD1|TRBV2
CASGDRDSDYEQYF
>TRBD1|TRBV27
CASSLFSIPQGLYQPQHF
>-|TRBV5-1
CASSYGTTNYEQYF
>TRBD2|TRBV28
CASSFTGTSDYEQYF
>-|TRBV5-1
CASSMNTGRRETQYF
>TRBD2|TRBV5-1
CASTSTSGGTDTQYF
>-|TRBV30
CAWRLEGRNEQFF
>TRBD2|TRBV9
CASSGRGLARYDEQFF
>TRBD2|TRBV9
CASSAGTSVAYEQYF
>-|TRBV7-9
CASRPGLRPYNEQFF
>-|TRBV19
CASSRQGTSRGYTF
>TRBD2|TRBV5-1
CASSLITGGREQFF
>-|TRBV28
CASERGGYNEQFF
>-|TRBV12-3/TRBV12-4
CASSGQTVEAFF
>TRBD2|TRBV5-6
CASSFAGARDTQYF
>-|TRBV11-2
CASSPNAGGREKLFF
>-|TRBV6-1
CASSESGHPTDTQYF
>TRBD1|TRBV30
CAWSATGTGGSPLHF
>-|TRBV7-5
CARPSSPGLYNEQFF
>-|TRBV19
CASSIRGVGETQYF
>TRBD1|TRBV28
CASSLDRVSTGELFF
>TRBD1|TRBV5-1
CASSPTGGRNNSPLHF
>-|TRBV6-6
CASSPGYGYEQYF
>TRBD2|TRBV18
CASSPLGTSQETQYF
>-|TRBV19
CASSTGVGFEQYF
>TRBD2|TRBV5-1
CASSALLAGTDTQYF
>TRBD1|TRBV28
CASRLGQGGHVDEQYF
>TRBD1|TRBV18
CASSPDRANTGELFF
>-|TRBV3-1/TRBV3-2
CASSRDLALTSTQYF
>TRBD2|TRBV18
CASSPRTSGNGETQYF
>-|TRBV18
CASSSVPGSEQYF
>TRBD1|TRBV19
CASSAGQGTGPNQPQHF
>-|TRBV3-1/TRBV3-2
CASSHSTDTQYF
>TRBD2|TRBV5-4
CAFRGREGGEQYF
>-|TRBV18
CASSPQGSRGYTF
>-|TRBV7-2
CASSLNSYGYTF
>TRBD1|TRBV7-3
CASSLTFRGPNYEQYF
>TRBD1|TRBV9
CASSLRTGTEAFF
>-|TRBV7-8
CASSLGPSTDTQYF